The present T cell receptor (beta chain) was sequenced within a study of cytomegalovirus exposure and HLA in healthy donors. Findings and caveats of the study: Researchers counted around 150 TCR beta chains as cytomegalovirus-associated. Productive rates of about 90% or about 30% were seen for most TCR beta V segments in an earlier analysis.

Amplification used 60 Vbeta primers and 13 Jbeta primers. The repertoire was sequenced with immunoSEQ multiplex PCR; TCRdb's copy has only in-frame clones and lacks some. The repertoire includes 95,000 to 150,000 clones, over 70% of them detected once, and over 3.5% sits in the top ten. The V gene lost 3 bases and the J gene lost 0 bases, with 5 bases spanning the gap. CDR3 length: 13 amino acids. Germline CDR1 is SNHLY and CDR2 is FYNNEI. Nominally healthy donors were sampled, though unrecorded immune exposures were likely. As for this clone: Its antigen is not known.

This sequence joins TRBV2 and TRBJ2-5; D gene ambiguous. The material sequenced was PBMCs. The TCR was taken from a woman aged 40 to 50 in good health and CMV-seronegative. The chain's CDR3 is CASSDFYQETQYF. As DNA, the CDR3 is TGTGCCAGCAGTGATTTCTACCAAGAGACCCAGTACTTC.